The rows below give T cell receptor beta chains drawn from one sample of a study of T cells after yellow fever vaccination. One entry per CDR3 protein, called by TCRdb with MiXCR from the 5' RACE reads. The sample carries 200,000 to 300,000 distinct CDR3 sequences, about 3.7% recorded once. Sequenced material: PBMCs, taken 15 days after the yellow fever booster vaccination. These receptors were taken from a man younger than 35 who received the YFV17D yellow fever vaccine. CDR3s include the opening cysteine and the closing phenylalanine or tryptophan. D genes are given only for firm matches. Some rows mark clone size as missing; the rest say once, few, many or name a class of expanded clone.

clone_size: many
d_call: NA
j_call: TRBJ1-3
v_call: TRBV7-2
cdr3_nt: TGTGCCAGCAGCTTCCAGTTTGGGGCTGGAAACACCATATATTTT
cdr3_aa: CASSFQFGAGNTIYF

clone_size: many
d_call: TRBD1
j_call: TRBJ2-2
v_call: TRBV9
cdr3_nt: TGTGCCAGCAGCTTCCTGGACAGGGGGGCCGGGGAGCTGTTTTTT
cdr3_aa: CASSFLDRGAGELFF

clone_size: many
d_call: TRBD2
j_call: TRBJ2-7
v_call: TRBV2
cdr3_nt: TGTGCCAGCAGTGAAAGTAGCGGGGCGAACTACGAGCAGTACTTC
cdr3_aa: CASSESSGANYEQYF

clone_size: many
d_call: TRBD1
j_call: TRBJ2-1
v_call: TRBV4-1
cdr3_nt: TGCGCCAGCAGCCCTTCAGGGACAGGGTCGACGAAGCAGTTCTTC
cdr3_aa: CASSPSGTGSTKQFF

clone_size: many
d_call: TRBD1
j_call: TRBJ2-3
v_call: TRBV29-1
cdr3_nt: TGCAGCGTTGAATCTCAGGGGGCAGGCACAGATACGCAGTATTTT
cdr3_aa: CSVESQGAGTDTQYF

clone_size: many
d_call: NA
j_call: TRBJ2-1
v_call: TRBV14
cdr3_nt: TGTGCCAGCAGCCAAGGGAACAATGAGCAGTTCTTC
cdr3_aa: CASSQGNNEQFF

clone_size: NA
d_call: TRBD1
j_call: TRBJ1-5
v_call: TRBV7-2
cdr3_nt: TGTGCCATCTGCCTAGGACAGGGCGATCAGCCCCAGCTTTTT
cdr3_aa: CAICLGQGDQPQLF

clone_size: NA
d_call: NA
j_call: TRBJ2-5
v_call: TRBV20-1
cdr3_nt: TGCAGTGCCGGGACACGGGCCCAAGAGACCCAGTACTTC
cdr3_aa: CSAGTRAQETQYF

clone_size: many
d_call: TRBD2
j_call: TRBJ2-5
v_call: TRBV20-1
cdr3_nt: TGCAGTGCAAAGACGGGACTAGCGGGATATTATACGGAGACCCAGTACTTC
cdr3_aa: CSAKTGLAGYYTETQYF

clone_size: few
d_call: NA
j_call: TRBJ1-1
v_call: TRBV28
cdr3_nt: TGTGCCAGCAGGGAGGGCAACCTTGAAGCTTTCTTT
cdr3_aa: CASREGNLEAFF

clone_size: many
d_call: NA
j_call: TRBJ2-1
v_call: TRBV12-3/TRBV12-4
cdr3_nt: TGTGCCAGCAGTTCCGTCGGGGAGCAGTTCTTC
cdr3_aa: CASSSVGEQFF

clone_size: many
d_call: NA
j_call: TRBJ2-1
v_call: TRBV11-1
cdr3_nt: TGTGCCAGCAGCGTCGGGACCGGGGGTGAGCAGTTCTTC
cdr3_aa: CASSVGTGGEQFF

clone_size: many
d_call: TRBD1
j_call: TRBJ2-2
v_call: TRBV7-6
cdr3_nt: TGTGCCAGCACTCGAGGGGGCCTGAACACCGGGGAGCTGTTTTTT
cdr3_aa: CASTRGGLNTGELFF

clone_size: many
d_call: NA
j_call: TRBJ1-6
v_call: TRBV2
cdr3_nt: TGTGCCCTAAAGGGAGTTTATAATTCACCCCTCCACTTT
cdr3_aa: CALKGVYNSPLHF

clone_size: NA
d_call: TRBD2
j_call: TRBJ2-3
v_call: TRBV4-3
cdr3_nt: TGCGCCAGCAGCCAAGATAAGGGACTAGCTCGCACAGATACGCAGTATTTT
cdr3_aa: CASSQDKGLARTDTQYF

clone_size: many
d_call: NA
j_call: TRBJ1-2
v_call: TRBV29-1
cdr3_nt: TGCAGCGTTGAAGACCCCCAGGGGATCAACTATGGCTACACCTTC
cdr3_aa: CSVEDPQGINYGYTF

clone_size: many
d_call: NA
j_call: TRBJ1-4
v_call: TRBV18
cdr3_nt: TGTGCCAGCTCAACGTCCGAAAAACTGTTTTTT
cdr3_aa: CASSTSEKLFF

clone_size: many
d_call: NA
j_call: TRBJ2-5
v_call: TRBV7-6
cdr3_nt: TGTGCCAGCAGCTCCTTCGGCGCTTGGGAGACCCAGTACTTC
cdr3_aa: CASSSFGAWETQYF

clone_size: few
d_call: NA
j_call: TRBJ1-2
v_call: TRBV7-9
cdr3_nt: TGTGCCAGCAGCTCTAGACAGATTGATGGCTACACCTTC
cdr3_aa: CASSSRQIDGYTF

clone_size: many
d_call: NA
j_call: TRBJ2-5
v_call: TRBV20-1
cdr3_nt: TGCAGTGCCGAATCGGGGGCAAGCCAAGAGACCCAGTACTTC
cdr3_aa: CSAESGASQETQYF

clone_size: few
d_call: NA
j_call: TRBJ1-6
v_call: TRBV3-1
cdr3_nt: TGTGCCAGCAGCCAAACAGGGAGTGGGAATTCACCCCTCCACTTT
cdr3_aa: CASSQTGSGNSPLHF

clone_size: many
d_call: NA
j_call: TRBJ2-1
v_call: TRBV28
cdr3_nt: TGTGCCAGCAGTGCCCGACTGGAACTACGCGAGCAGTTCTTC
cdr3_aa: CASSARLELREQFF